This record concerns one T cell receptor beta chain sequence. This clone turned up a few times. Its cognate antigen has yet to be identified. No much larger clonotype is one base removed from it; base qualities were not supplied. The sample belongs to a study of cytomegalovirus exposure and HLA in healthy donors (dated by TCRdb to 2016 to 2017). With respect to the entire study: In an earlier analysis of roughly 590 of the donors, 276 Gb of sequence data and 120 million or so unique TCR beta sequences from 150 million to 200 million T cells were reported. About 330 gigabases of sequencing data and 91 million or so unique TCR sequences made up an early release that covered some 640 HLA-typed donors. Among the approximately 400 genotyped donors, around 81% belonged to the genetic ancestry cluster associated with self-reported Caucasian donors. The study aimed to test whether cataloging public T cell receptors could reveal signatures of past pathogen exposure. The T cell repertoires of some 670 subjects were profiled by immunosequencing and related to cytomegalovirus serostatus. Along with the roughly 710-subject first cohort, a separate validation cohort of roughly 110 different subjects was used. To predict cytomegalovirus infection status, the study combined high-throughput TCR immunosequencing, statistical association of individual TCRs with disease status, and machine learning. In a later analysis, previously published TCR beta repertoires from about 640 donors were re-analyzed and high-resolution HLA genotyping was added so that TCR occurrence patterns could be studied. Rather than drawing on any new phenotypic data, the later analysis identified candidate immune exposures from TCR beta sequences and the way those sequences occurred across donors. In an earlier analysis of roughly 580 of the donors, high-throughput TCR beta sequencing was used to judge whether each TCR beta V gene segment behaved as functional or pseudogenic. Alongside the repertoire data, information on donor age, sex, ethnicity and CMV serostatus was compiled. In a later genetic analysis, genome-wide SNP genotypes for about three fifths of the 666 donors were used, and that subset was treated as a discovery cohort. All discovery cohort repertoires had been generated on a single sequencing platform. HLA typing covered class I and class II loci at four-digit resolution. The number of donors typed differed by locus, with about 629-630 for A, B, C, DRB1 and DQB1, roughly 520 for DQA1, over 600 for DPA1, and roughly 450 for DPB1. Because of strong linkage in the cohort, roughly five DR-DQ haplotypes were treated as single units for association and clustering. Among roughly 400 genotyped donors of the cohort, an average of approximately 240,000 unique TCR beta nucleotide sequences was sequenced per donor, of which roughly 18% were non-productive.

To prepare the library, the immunoSEQ multiplex PCR assay was applied. A mixture of 60 forward primers for TCR Vbeta segments and 13 reverse primers for TCR Jbeta segments was used in the multiplex PCR. The CDR3 region of rearranged TCR beta genes was amplified from genomic DNA with a multiplex PCR assay. On the Illumina HiSeq System, the amplified TCR beta libraries were sequenced as 87-base-pair reads. As for the original processing: A later analysis counted tens of millions of unique TCR beta chains across the 700 or so repertoires, and about 10 million of these chains were shared by at least two donors. Raw reads were error-corrected and collapsed into unique sequences by a nearest-neighbor algorithm in which closely related sequences were merged to remove PCR and sequencing errors. To assign V, D and J gene segments, CDR3 sequences were aligned to IMGT reference sequences. For a sequence to be retained, at least a six-nucleotide match to both a V gene segment and a J gene segment was required. Rearrangements were classified as productive when the CDR3 lacked stop codons and remained in frame with V and J, and all other rearrangements were classified as non-productive. CDR3 was defined according to IMGT convention as the region running from the second conserved V-encoded cysteine to the conserved J-encoded phenylalanine. Sequences without an unambiguous match to a single V gene segment were excluded from the earlier analysis of about 600 of the donors. In an earlier analysis of a few hundred of the donors, V segments were called functional above 56.7% productive rearrangements and were called segregating when the between-donor standard deviation exceeded 5%. A statistical classification framework was built for diagnosing cytomegalovirus status from the catalog of TCR beta chain sequences. In a later analysis, TCR nucleotide sequences were compared against IMGT/GENE-DB human TR gene sequences so that V and J genes could be assigned. A later analysis assigned CDR3 sequences and most-parsimonious VDJ recombination scenarios with the TCRdist pipeline. A later analysis defined each TCR beta chain by its CDR3 amino acid sequence plus V-gene family, and excluded reads lacking a unique V-gene family. As a way to deal with suspected cross-contamination and a sequencing artifact, a later analysis dropped approximately 570 nucleotide sequences that were highly shared and had low generation probability. In a later analysis, a clonal expansion index was calculated for each public chain from normalized within-repertoire ranks of inferred template counts. In a later analysis, generation probabilities were computed using a VDJ recombination model fitted to out-of-frame rearrangements, and the results were checked against IGoR. In a later analysis, hypergeometric tests were used to score TCR-TCR, TCR-HLA and TCR-CMV co-occurrence, with a repertoire-size bias correction applied to TCR pairs. A later analysis estimated false discovery rates by permuting HLA or CMV assignments 20 times. A later analysis grouped co-occurring TCRs with DBSCAN, adding TCRdist sequence similarity when clustering within HLA-allele-positive subsets. Co-occurrence clustering excluded repertoires with fewer than 30,000 or more than 120,000 public chains, plus five with anomalous nucleotide sharing. Entries here come from immuneACCESS through TCRdb and include only in-frame sequences with V and J called. Some clones fail to appear in such tables; in the studies checked, an unresolved V gene covers under half of the shortfall, and the cause of the remainder is unknown. That table is the source of V, J and clone size, and D and trimming were worked out from the DNA. Across this sample there are 170,000 or so clones, with less than 85% seen only once. The ten biggest clones cover around 6% of the sample.

The cohort consisted of hundreds of healthy bone marrow donors. At the time of sampling, every cohort member was nominally healthy, though immune exposures that went unrecorded were likely present. The donor tested CMV seronegative, placing the donor among the 350 or so seronegative members of the cohort. Every donor gave a peripheral blood sample, and the peripheral blood mononuclear cells from that sample were used for TCR beta sequencing. Genomic DNA was extracted from the blood cell samples with the Qiagen DNeasy Blood Extraction Kit. CDR1 is given as SGHTA and CDR2 as FQGNSA, both from the germline V gene. Cut back by 1 base and 6 bases, the V and J ends lie 7 bases apart. The CDR3 spans 13 residues, from the cysteine through the phenylalanine. Left in the record is the CDR3 DNA by itself, 39 bases read in frame from the first base. Results the study describes overall, beyond this receptor: CMV serostatus was the only immune exposure information available for the cohort. According to a later genetic analysis, donors in an Asian-associated ancestry cluster had fewer N-insertions in productive TCRs than the approximately 630-donor mean. In a later analysis, the rate of TCR association differed among HLA loci, with DRB1 alleles having the most associated TCRs and HLA-C alleles having the fewest. In an earlier analysis of roughly 560 of the donors, most TCR beta V segments were observed in productive rearrangements about 87% or about 30% of the time, broadly matching IMGT annotations. V-gene and J-gene trimming of TCR beta chains was associated with a missense DCLRE1C variant in a later genetic analysis, and the association was replicated in an independent cohort. Correlated functional status among segregating V segments might reflect linkage disequilibrium, but an unknown experimental factor could not be ruled out. Because the 87-base-pair reads could not distinguish some IMGT-functional V segments, including TRBV6-2 and TRBV6-3, those segments were excluded. A cluster of highly shared sequence variants was judged likely to represent a technical artifact of the sequencing pipeline. Specific HLA alleles were associated with 15,000 to 20,000 TCR beta sequences at a false discovery rate of 0.05 in a later analysis. In vitro tests confirmed that three of the cytomegalovirus-associated TCR beta chains recognize cytomegalovirus antigens. A later analysis found that most CMV-associated TCR beta chains appeared HLA-restricted, with HLA associations seemingly driven largely by CMV exposure. Sequencing depth was assumed to be roughly uniform across donors in the presence/absence analyses, though that assumption may not hold. The study gave a list of over 150 TCR beta chains associated with cytomegalovirus. In both the original and validation cohorts, the classifier was reported to diagnose cytomegalovirus status with high specificity and sensitivity. HLA typing was unavailable for some donors at each locus, so association tests used only the typed subset. The cohort was sequenced for TCR beta chains only, and without alpha or paired-chain data the features that could be detected were limited. Several of the top co-occurrence clusters appeared to be linked to parvovirus B19, influenza, CMV and Epstein-Barr virus, according to a later analysis. While some public TCRs were present in many individuals, most TCR sequences turned up only very rarely across donors. In a later analysis, HLA-associated TCR beta chains showed more clonal expansion and lower generation probabilities than non-associated chains that were equally common. When HLA alleles, especially DR and DQ, strongly co-occurred, TCR associations were difficult to assign to individual alleles. The earlier analysis of about 600 of the donors excluded over 15 rarely observed V segments, including chromosome 9 orphons, because counts were too low. A further reported finding was that TCR beta sequences accurately predicted the HLA-A and HLA-B alleles for most subjects in the first cohort. It was suggested by the authors that the approach could potentially be generalized to other disease states and immunological phenotypes.

The chain is assembled from TRBV7-2 and TRBJ1-5, with the D segment identity uncertain. This TCR came from a man in his forties or fifties in good health and CMV-seronegative. Material for sequencing was PBMCs. The nucleotides read TGTGCCAGCAGCTTAGACCTCGGTCAGCCCCAGCATTTT. Translation gives CASSLDLGQPQHF.